This entry lists 4 T cell receptor beta chains sequenced from one sample in a study of CD8 T cells in ankylosing spondylitis. TCRdb re-derived calls from the 5' RACE reads in MiXCR, one entry per CDR3 protein. The sample has tens of thousands of distinct CDR3 sequences; approximately 11% are singletons. The specimen sequenced was blood, either unsorted or a sorted T cell fraction (not recorded which). The source is a male donor with ankylosing spondylitis or in good health (not recorded which).

This clonotype was observed at least ten times. V is TRBV29-1 and J is TRBJ2-2; D gene ambiguous. The CDR3 has 11 residues. In germline, CDR1 is SQVTM, CDR2 ANQGSEA. V was clipped by 5 bases and J by 1 base, with 2 bases between them. The CDR3 loop reads CSVRNTGELFF. DNA for the CDR3: TGCAGCGTTAGGAACACCGGGGAGCTGTTTTTT.

This clonotype was seen a few times. The V call is TRBV7-2, the J call TRBJ1-1; tentative D call: TRBD1 (6 bases). CDR1 is SGHTA, CDR2 FQGNSA, per germline. The V gene lost 5 bases and the J gene lost 5 bases, with 15 bases spanning the gap. The CDR3 spans 14 residues. CDR3 nucleotides: TGTGCCAGCAGCATGAGCACAGGGCATACTGAAGCTTTCTTT. Translated: CASSMSTGHTEAFF.

This clonotype was counted many times. J is TRBJ1-5 and V is TRBV12-3 or TRBV12-4, with D unresolved. With 4 bases removed from V and 0 bases from J, the gap between germline ends came to 7 bases. This CDR3 region has 14 residues. CDR3 loop: CASSSQHSNQPQHF. In nucleotides, the CDR3 is TGTGCCAGCAGTTCCCAGCATAGCAATCAGCCCCAGCATTTT.

This clonotype was observed many times. This chain links TRBV10-3 with TRBJ2-3; TRBD2 agrees at 7 bases. The V and J ends lost 10 bases and 1 base, in that order; junction bases with no gene match: 8. CDR1 and CDR2 (germline): ENHRY, SYGVKD. There are 14 residues in the CDR3. The DNA for the CDR3 is TGTGCCACCCACCCGGCGGGGGGCACAGATACGCAGTATTTT. Translated: CATHPAGGTDTQYF.